These T cell receptor beta chains were read from a single sample in a study of graft-versus-host responses after intestinal transplantation. For these receptors, no antigen is known. Clones were sequenced by immunoSEQ multiplex PCR, and TCRdb holds only the in-frame ones, with some missing. The sample yields approximately 92,000 clones, 80% to 95% seen once. The sequences come from unstimulated CD8+ T cells sorted from spleen or lymph node cells, collected before intestinal transplant. Receptors originate from a human donor who received an intestinal transplant. CDR3s include the opening cysteine and the closing phenylalanine or tryptophan. The D gene is left open where the match is weak.

d_gene,len,j_gene,v_gene,CDR3aa,CDR3nt
TRBD1,13,TRBJ1-2,TRBV2,CASSGGGDYGYTF,TGTGCCAGCAGCGGAGGGGGCGACTATGGCTACACCTTC
-,19,TRBJ1-4,TRBV4-1,CASSQSYPRDFNLFEKLFF,TGCGCCAGCAGCCAATCCTACCCCAGGGATTTTAATCTCTTTGAAAAACTGTTTTTT
-,15,TRBJ2-2,TRBV9,CASSFRPPPGGELFF,TGTGCCAGCAGCTTCCGCCCCCCTCCTGGGGGGGAGCTGTTTTTT
TRBD1,15,TRBJ1-2,TRBV7-9,CASSYDRGWMYGYTF,TGTGCCAGCAGCTACGACAGGGGTTGGATGTATGGCTACACCTTC
TRBD1,19,TRBJ1-2,TRBV28,CASSLIPGTGGPLGYGYTF,TGTGCCAGCAGTTTAATCCCTGGGACAGGGGGCCCTTTAGGCTATGGCTACACCTTC
-,18,TRBJ2-4,TRBV5-6,CASSLASFSLIAKNIQYF,TGTGCCAGCAGCTTGGCCTCTTTCTCCCTAATAGCCAAAAACATTCAGTACTTC
-,16,TRBJ1-2,TRBV6-1,CASSEEAGSGGYGYTF,TGTGCCAGCAGTGAAGAAGCAGGTAGCGGTGGATATGGCTACACCTTC
-,16,TRBJ2-3,TRBV27,CASSFGTGGYTDTQYF,TGTGCCAGCAGTTTCGGCACAGGAGGTTACACAGATACGCAGTATTTT
-,15,TRBJ1-6,TRBV4-1,CASSQDPAGNSPLHF,TGCGCCAGCAGCCAAGATCCGGCAGGAAATTCACCCCTCCACTTT
TRBD2,15,TRBJ2-5,TRBV15,CATSRDLADKETQYF,TGTGCCACCAGCAGAGATCTAGCGGACAAAGAGACCCAGTACTTC
TRBD2,16,TRBJ2-1,TRBV7-6,CASSQGPGLETNEQFF,TGTGCCAGCAGCCAAGGCCCGGGACTAGAGACTAATGAGCAGTTCTTC
-,15,TRBJ1-2,TRBV7-2,CASSGWTVSNYGYTF,TGTGCCAGCAGCGGCTGGACGGTCTCTAACTATGGCTACACCTTC
TRBD1,13,TRBJ2-1,TRBV27,CATSFDRANEQFF,TGTGCCACCTCTTTTGACAGGGCCAATGAGCAGTTCTTC
-,12,TRBJ2-3,TRBV5-1,CASSLITDTQYF,TGCGCCAGCAGCTTAATCACAGATACGCAGTATTTT